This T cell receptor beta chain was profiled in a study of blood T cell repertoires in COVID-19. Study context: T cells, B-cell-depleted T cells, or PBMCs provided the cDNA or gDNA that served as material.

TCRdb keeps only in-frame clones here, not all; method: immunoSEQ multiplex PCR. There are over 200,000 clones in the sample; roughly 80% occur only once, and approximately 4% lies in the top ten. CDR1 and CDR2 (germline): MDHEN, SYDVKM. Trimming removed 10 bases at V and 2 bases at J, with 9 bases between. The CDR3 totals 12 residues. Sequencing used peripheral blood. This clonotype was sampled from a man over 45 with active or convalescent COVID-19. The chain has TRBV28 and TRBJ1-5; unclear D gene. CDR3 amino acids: CATTAGNQPQHF. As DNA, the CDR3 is TGTGCCACTACAGCCGGCAATCAGCCCCAGCATTTT.